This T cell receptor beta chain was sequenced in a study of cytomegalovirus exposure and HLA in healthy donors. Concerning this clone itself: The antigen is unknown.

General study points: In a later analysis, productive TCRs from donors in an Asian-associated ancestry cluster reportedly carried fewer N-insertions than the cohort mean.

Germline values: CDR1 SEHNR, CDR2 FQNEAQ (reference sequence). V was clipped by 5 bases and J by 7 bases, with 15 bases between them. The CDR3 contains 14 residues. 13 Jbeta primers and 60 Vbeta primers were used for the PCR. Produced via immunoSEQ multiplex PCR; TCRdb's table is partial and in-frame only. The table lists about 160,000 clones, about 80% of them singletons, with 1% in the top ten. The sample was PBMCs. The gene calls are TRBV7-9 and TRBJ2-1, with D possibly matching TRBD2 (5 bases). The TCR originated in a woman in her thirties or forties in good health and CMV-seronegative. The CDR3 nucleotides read TGTGCCAGCAGCCGAGAGATGAGGGTAAATGAGCAGTTCTTC. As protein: CASSREMRVNEQFF.